Included here is one T cell receptor beta chain sequence, with context. This sample stems from a study of T cells in localized non-small cell lung cancer. The assay was immunoSEQ multiplex PCR, and TCRdb's table has in-frame clones only and misses some. The table records approximately 24,000 clones, around 90% of them present only once. This sequence was found in a man aged 40-75 years with stage I squamous cell lung carcinoma. Sample: peripheral blood, taken before any cancer treatment.

The CDR3 sequence is CSVERDRACYGYTF. DNA of the CDR3: TGCAGCGTTGAGAGGGACAGGGCTTGCTATGGCTACACCTTC. J is TRBJ1-2 and V is TRBV29-1, with 9 nucleotides matching TRBD1. This CDR3 spans 14 amino acids. The V and J ends lost 3 bases and 4 bases, in that order; junction bases with no gene match: 6. The germline V gene has CDR1 SQVTM and CDR2 ANQGSEA.